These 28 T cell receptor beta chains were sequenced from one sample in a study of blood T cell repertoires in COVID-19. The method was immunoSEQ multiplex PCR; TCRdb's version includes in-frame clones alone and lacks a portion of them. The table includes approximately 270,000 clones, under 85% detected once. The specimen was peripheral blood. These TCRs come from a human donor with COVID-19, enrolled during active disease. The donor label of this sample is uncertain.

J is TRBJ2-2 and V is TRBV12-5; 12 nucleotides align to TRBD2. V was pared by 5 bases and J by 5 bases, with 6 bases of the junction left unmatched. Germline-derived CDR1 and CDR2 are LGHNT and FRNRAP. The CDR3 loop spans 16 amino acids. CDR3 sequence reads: CASGQTSGSNTGELFF. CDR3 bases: TGTGCTAGTGGTCAGACTAGCGGGAGTAATACCGGGGAGCTGTTTTTT.

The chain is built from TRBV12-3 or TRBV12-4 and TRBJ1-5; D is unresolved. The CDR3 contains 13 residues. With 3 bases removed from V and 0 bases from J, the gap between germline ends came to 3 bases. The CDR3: CASSFNSNQPQHF. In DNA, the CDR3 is TGTGCCAGCAGTTTCAATAGCAATCAGCCCCAGCATTTT.

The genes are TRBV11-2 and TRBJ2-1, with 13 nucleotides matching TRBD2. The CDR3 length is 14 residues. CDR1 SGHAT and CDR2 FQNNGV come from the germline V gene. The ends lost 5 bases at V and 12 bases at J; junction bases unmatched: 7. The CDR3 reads CASSRLAGGLGQFF. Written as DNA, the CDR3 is TGTGCCAGCAGCCGACTAGCGGGGGGCCTAGGGCAGTTCTTC.

DNA for the CDR3: TGTGCCAGCGGTAGACCGGGACTAGGAGATACGCAGTATTTT. Amino acids: CASGRPGLGDTQYF. The gene calls are TRBV6-6 and TRBJ2-3; 8 bases match TRBD2. The V segment lost 8 bases and the J segment 5 bases; nucleotides outside the gene matches: 9. The germline V gene has CDR1 MNHNY and CDR2 SVGAGI (reference sequence). The CDR3 contains 14 residues.

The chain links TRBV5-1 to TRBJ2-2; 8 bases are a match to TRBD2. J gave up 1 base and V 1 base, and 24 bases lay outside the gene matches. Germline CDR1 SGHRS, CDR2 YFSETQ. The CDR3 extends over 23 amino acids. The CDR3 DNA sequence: TGCGCCAGCAGCTTGATGGGGCCCACGGGGATGTTGTTGGGGACTAGGAACACCGGGGAGCTGTTTTTT. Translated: CASSLMGPTGMLLGTRNTGELFF.

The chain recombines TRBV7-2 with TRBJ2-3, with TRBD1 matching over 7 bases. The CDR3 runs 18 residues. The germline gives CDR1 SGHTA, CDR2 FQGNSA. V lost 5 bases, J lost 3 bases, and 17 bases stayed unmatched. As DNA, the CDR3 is TGTGCCAGCAGCGAATACAGACAGGGCCTGCCTCAAACAGATACGCAGTATTTT. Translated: CASSEYRQGLPQTDTQYF.

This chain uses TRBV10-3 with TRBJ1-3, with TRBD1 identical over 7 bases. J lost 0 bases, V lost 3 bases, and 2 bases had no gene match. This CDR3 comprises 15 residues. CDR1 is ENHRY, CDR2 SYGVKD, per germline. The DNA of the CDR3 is TGTGCCATCAGTGAAGGGACAGACTCTGGAAACACCATATATTTT. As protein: CAISEGTDSGNTIYF.

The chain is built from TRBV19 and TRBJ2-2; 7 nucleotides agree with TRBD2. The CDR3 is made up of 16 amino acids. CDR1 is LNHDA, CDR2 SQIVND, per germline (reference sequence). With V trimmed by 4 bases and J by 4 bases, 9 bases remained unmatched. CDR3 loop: CASSTQAGMGTGELFF. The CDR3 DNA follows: TGTGCCAGTAGTACCCAAGCGGGGATGGGCACCGGGGAGCTGTTTTTT.

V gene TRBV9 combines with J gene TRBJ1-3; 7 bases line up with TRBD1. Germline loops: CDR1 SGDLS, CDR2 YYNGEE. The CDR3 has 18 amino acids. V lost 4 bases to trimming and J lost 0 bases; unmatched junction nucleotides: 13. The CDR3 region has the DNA TGTGCCAGCAGCCTTACTCCACAGGGGATATCCTCTGGAAACACCATATATTTT. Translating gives CASSLTPQGISSGNTIYF.

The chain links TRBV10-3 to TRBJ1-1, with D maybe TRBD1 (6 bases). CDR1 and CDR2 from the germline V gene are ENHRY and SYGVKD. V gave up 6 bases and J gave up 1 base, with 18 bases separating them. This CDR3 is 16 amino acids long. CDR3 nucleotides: TGTGCCATCAGAGGACAGTACGGGGATACGAACACTGAAGCTTTCTTT. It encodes CAIRGQYGDTNTEAFF.

CDR3 protein: CASSPTGPNQPQHF. The DNA for the CDR3 is TGCGCCAGCAGCCCCACAGGGCCCAATCAGCCCCAGCATTTT. This chain uses TRBV5-1 with TRBJ1-5; possibly TRBD1 for D (6 bases). The CDR3 totals 14 residues. Germline V gives CDR1 SGHRS, CDR2 YFSETQ. The V end lost 4 bases, the J end lost 3 bases, and 11 bases lay between the germline ends.

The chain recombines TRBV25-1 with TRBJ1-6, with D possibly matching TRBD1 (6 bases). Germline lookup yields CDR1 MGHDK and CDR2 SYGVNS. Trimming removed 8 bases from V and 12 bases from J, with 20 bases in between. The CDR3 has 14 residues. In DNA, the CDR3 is TGTGCCAGCGGGGGATTGGGGGGGCCCGGACCCCTCCACTTT. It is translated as CASGGLGGPGPLHF.

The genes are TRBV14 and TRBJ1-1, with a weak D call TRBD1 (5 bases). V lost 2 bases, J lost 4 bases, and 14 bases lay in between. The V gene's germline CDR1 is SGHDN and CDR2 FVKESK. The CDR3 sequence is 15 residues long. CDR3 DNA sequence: TGTGCCAGCAGCCAATATGGGGCTGGGGTCACTGAAGCTTTCTTT. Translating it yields CASSQYGAGVTEAFF.

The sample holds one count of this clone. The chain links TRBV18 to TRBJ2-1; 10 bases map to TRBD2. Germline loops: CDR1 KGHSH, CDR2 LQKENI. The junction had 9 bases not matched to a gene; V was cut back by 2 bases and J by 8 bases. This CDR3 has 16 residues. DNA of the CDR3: TGTGCCAGCTCACCAGGGAGACTAGCGGGCGTCTATGAGCAGTTCTTC. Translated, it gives CASSPGRLAGVYEQFF.

The CDR3 spells CASRREGLYNEQFF. In DNA, the CDR3 is TGTGCCAGTAGGAGGGAGGGCCTCTACAATGAGCAGTTCTTC. The chain carries TRBV19 and TRBJ2-1, with 7 bases lining up with TRBD2. Per germline, CDR1 LNHDA and CDR2 SQIVND (reference sequence). The CDR3 totals 14 residues. Trimming removed 6 bases from V and 3 bases from J; junction bases left unmatched: 5.

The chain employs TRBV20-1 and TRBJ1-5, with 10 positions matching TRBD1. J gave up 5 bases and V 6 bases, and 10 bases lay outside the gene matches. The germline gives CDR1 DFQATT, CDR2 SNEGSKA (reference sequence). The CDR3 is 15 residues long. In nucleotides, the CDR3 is TGCAGTGCCAGTGACCGGGACAGGGGAGATCAGCCCCAGCATTTT. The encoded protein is CSASDRDRGDQPQHF.

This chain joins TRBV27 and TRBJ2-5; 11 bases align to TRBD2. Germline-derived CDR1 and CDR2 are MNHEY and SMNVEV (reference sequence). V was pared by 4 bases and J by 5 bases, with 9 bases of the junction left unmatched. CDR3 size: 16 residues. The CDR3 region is CASSSLAGGLRETQYF. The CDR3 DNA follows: TGTGCCAGCAGTTCCTTAGCGGGAGGGCTAAGGGAGACCCAGTACTTC.

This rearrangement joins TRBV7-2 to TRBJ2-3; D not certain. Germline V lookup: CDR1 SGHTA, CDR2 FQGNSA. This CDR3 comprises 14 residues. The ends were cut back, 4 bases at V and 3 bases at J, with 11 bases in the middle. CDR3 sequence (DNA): TGTGCCAGCAGCTCCGCTAGATTTACAGATACGCAGTATTTT. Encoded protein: CASSSARFTDTQYF.

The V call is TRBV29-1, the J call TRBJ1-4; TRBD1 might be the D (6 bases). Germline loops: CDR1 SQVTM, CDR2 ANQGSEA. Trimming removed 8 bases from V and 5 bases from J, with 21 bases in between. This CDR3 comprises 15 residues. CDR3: CSFLKGSGVNEKLFF. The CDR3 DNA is TGCAGCTTCCTCAAAGGGTCAGGGGTGAATGAAAAACTGTTTTTT.

The CDR3 here is CASKSPRTTGDTDTQYF. The DNA for the CDR3 is TGTGCCAGCAAGAGCCCCCGTACGACAGGGGACACAGATACGCAGTATTTT. The chain couples TRBV5-6 to TRBJ2-3, with 8 bases matching TRBD1. The CDR3 runs 17 residues. V was clipped by 6 bases and J by 2 bases; unmatched bases: 14. The germline V gene encodes CDR1 SGHDT and CDR2 YYEEEE.

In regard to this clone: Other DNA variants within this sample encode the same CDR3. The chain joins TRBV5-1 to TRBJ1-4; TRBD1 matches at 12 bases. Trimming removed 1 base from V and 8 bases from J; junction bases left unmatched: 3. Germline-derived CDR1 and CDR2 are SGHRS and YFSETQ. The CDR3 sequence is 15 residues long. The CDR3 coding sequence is TGCGCCAGCAGCTTGAGTGGGACAGGGGGCGAAAAACTGTTTTTT. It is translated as CASSLSGTGGEKLFF. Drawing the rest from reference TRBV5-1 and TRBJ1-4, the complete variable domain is KAGVTQTPRYLIKTRGQQVTLSCSPISGHRSVSWYQQTPGQGLQFLFEYFSETQRNKGNFPGRFSGRQFSNSRSEMNVSTLELGDSALYLCASSLSGTGGEKLFFGSGTQLSVL.

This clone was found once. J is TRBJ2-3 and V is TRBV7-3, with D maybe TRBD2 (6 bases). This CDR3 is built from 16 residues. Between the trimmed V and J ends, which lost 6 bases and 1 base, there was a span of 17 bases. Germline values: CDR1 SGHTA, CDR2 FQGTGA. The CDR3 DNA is TGTGCCAGCAGATCCCCGGGAGAGCAGGGCACAGATACGCAGTATTTT. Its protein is CASRSPGEQGTDTQYF.

This chain's CDR3 is CASSSWGTVSNQPQHF. The CDR3 region has the DNA TGTGCCAGCAGCTCCTGGGGGACAGTGAGCAATCAGCCCCAGCATTTT. The rearrangement links TRBV5-6 to TRBJ1-5; 7 bases are shared with TRBD1. The CDR3 runs 16 residues. V shed 3 bases and J 1 base; nucleotides not matched to a gene: 7. From germline, CDR1 is SGHDT and CDR2 YYEEEE.

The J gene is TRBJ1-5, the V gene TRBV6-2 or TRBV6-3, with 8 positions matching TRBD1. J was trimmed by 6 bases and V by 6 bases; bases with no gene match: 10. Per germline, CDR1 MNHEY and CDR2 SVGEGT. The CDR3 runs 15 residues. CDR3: CASSRTGYEVQPQHF. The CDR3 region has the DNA TGTGCCAGCAGCCGGACAGGGTATGAAGTTCAGCCCCAGCATTTT.

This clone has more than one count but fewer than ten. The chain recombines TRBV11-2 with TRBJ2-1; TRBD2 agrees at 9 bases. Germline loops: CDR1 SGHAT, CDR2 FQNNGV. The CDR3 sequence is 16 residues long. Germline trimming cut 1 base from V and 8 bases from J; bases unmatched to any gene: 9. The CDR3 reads CASSLGGRASVDEQFF. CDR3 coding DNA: TGTGCCAGCAGCTTAGGCGGGAGGGCAAGTGTAGATGAGCAGTTCTTC. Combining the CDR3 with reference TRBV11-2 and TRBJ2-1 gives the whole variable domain EAGVAQSPRYKIIEKRQSVAFWCNPISGHATLYWYQQILGQGPKLLIQFQNNGVVDDSQLPKDRFSAERLKGVDSTLKIQPAKLEDSAVYLCASSLGGRASVDEQFFGPGTRLTVL.

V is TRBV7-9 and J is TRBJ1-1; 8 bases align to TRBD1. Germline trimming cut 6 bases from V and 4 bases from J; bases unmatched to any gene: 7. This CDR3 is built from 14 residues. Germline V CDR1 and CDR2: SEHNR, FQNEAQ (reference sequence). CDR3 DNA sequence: TGTGCCAGCAGTACGACAGGGGAAGGCACTGAAGCTTTCTTT. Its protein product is CASSTTGEGTEAFF.

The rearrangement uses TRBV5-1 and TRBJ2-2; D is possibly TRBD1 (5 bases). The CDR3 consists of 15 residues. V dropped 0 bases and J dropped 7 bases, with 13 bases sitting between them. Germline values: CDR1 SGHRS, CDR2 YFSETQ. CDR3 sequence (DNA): TGCGCCAGCAGCTTGGATGGGGCAGTTGGCGGGGAGCTGTTTTTT. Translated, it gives CASSLDGAVGGELFF.

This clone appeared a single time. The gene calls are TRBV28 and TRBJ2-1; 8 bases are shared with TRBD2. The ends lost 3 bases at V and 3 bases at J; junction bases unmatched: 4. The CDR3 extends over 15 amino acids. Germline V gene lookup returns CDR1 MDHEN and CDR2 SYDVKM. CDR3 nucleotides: TGTGCCAGCAGTTTGGGCGGGAGGATCTACAATGAGCAGTTCTTC. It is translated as CASSLGGRIYNEQFF.